The 15 T cell receptor beta chains in this list originate from one sample, sequenced in a study of beta chain features in type 1 diabetes (dated by TCRdb to between 2018 and 2020). The method was the immunoSEQ multiplex PCR assay. All of the isolated RNA was reverse transcribed with the High Capacity cDNA Reverse Transcription Kit, so expressed TCRB transcripts were sequenced. Here the immuneACCESS table is served through TCRdb, limited to in-frame sequences with V and J called. Missing clones are a known gap in these copies; in checked studies unresolved V genes cover under half, and the rest lacks a known reason. This sample holds around 290,000 clones; 7% to 9% were observed only once. Over 0.8% of the sample rests with the top ten. Sample: central memory CD4+ T cells from blood. The origin of the receptors is a woman between 18 and 29 years old in good health.

Only a few counts were recorded for this clone. The rearrangement joins TRBV11-3 to TRBJ2-6; TRBD1 aligns across 9 bases. CDR3 length: 17 amino acids. J was trimmed by 0 bases and V by 5 bases; bases with no gene match: 5. Germline values: CDR1 SGHNT, CDR2 YENEEA. DNA for the CDR3: TGTGCCAGCAGCCTCGGGACAGGGCGCTCTGGGGCCAACGTCCTGACTTTC. It specifies CASSLGTGRSGANVLTF.

CDR3 DNA sequence: TGTGCCAGCAGCTTGAAGACAGGCCCCAACTATGGCTACACCTTC. This encodes CASSLKTGPNYGYTF. This sequence joins TRBV7-2 and TRBJ1-2; possibly TRBD1 for D (6 bases). This CDR3 is 15 amino acids long. Per the germline V gene, CDR1 is SGHTA and CDR2 is FQGNSA. Trimming cost V 3 bases and J 2 bases, with 13 bases left between them.

This clone was counted ten times or more. V gene TRBV7-2 combines with J gene TRBJ2-7; D is uncertain. The germline V gene encodes CDR1 SGHTA and CDR2 FQGNSA. The CDR3 has 17 amino acids. The ends were cut back, 0 bases at V and 2 bases at J, with 17 bases in the middle. The CDR3 DNA reads TGTGCCAGCAGCTTAGCGGCTATACAGAACTACCCCTACGAGCAGTACTTC. Encoded protein: CASSLAAIQNYPYEQYF.

This chain links TRBV28 with TRBJ2-4, with TRBD1 matching over 7 bases. CDR1 MDHEN and CDR2 SYDVKM come from the germline V gene. The CDR3 runs 16 residues. After removal of 1 base from V and 1 base from J, the junction contained 4 bases not matched to a gene. CDR3 in amino acids: CASSLLTGLAKNIQYF. The CDR3 DNA reads TGTGCCAGCAGTTTATTGACAGGGCTGGCCAAAAACATTCAGTACTTC.

The chain is built from TRBV7-9 and TRBJ2-7; weak D call: TRBD2 (5 bases). The CDR3 is made up of 16 amino acids. Germline lookup yields CDR1 SEHNR and CDR2 FQNEAQ (reference sequence). Trimming removed 1 base at V and 6 bases at J, with 19 bases between. CDR3 sequence: CASSLGGRGKVSEQYV. In DNA, the CDR3 is TGTGCCAGCAGCTTAGGTGGTAGAGGGAAGGTCAGCGAGCAGTACGTC.

The CDR3 protein is CASSREGQGSNTIYF. CDR3 bases: TGCGCCAGCAGCCGCGAGGGGCAGGGGAGCAACACCATATATTTT. The chain couples TRBV4-1 to TRBJ1-3, with a possible D match to TRBD1 (6 bases). Germline V lookup: CDR1 MGHRA, CDR2 YSYEKL. The CDR3 covers 15 residues. V lost 4 bases and J 7 bases, leaving 17 bases between the germline ends.

The chain links TRBV4-2 to TRBJ2-7, with 9 bases matching TRBD2. The CDR3 sequence is 17 residues long. In germline, CDR1 is LGHNA, CDR2 YNFKEQ. V shed 4 bases, J shed 4 bases, and the junction held 14 bases outside the gene matches. CDR3 residues: CASSPQVRAGGGYEQYF. The CDR3, as DNA: TGTGCCAGCAGCCCACAAGTGCGGGCGGGAGGGGGGTACGAGCAGTACTTC.

This clone was observed at least ten times. This rearrangement joins TRBV18 to TRBJ1-4; 7 positions agree with TRBD1. This CDR3 comprises 15 residues. CDR1 is KGHSH, CDR2 LQKENI, per germline. V shed 6 bases, J shed 1 base, and the junction held 5 bases outside the gene matches. Written as DNA, the CDR3 is TGTGCCAGCTCCCTCGGACAGGAAACTAATGAAAAACTGTTTTTT. Protein product: CASSLGQETNEKLFF.

V and J are TRBV7-2 and TRBJ1-5; D unresolved. The CDR3 covers 14 residues. The V and J ends lost 3 bases and 7 bases respectively, with 13 bases between them. In germline, CDR1 is SGHTA, CDR2 FQGNSA. The CDR3 bases are TGTGCCAGCAGCTTGGGTCAAGAGGCCCAGCCCCAGCATTTT. Its protein is CASSLGQEAQPQHF.

Only a few counts were recorded for this clone. The gene calls are TRBV4-3 and TRBJ2-1, with 8 bases that match TRBD2. The trim removed 5 bases at V and 4 bases at J, leaving 7 bases unmatched. Looked up from germline, CDR1 is LGHNA and CDR2 is YSLEER. CDR3 length: 15 amino acids. The CDR3: CASSDGGRLYNEQFF. CDR3 in DNA: TGCGCCAGCAGCGACGGCGGGAGGCTATACAATGAGCAGTTCTTC.

The chain is built from TRBV7-3 and TRBJ1-2; no clear D gene. Trimming cost V 5 bases and J 5 bases, with 12 bases left between them. Germline values: CDR1 SGHTA, CDR2 FQGTGA. The CDR3 is 13 amino acids. CDR3 coding DNA: TGTGCCAGCAGCCGCCTTAGGGCTTATGGCTACACCTTC. Protein product: CASSRLRAYGYTF.

The J gene is TRBJ1-2, the V gene TRBV6-1; weak D call: TRBD1 (5 bases). Germline CDR1 is MNHNS and CDR2 is SASEGT. The CDR3 runs 13 residues. Trimming removed 5 bases from V and 3 bases from J, with 10 bases in between. DNA of the CDR3: TGTGCCAGCAGTAGACGGGACGACTATGGCTACACCTTC. Protein product: CASSRRDDYGYTF.

In this sample, this clone turned up a few times. The chain joins TRBV4-1 to TRBJ2-5; TRBD2 matches 8 bases. The CDR3 has 15 residues. V lost 6 bases to trimming and J lost 1 base; unmatched junction nucleotides: 7. The germline V gene encodes CDR1 MGHRA and CDR2 YSYEKL. CDR3 sequence: CASSGSGGLQETQYF. Written as DNA, the CDR3 is TGCGCCAGCAGTGGAAGCGGGGGCCTCCAAGAGACCCAGTACTTC.

This clone has just a few counts. V usage is TRBV5-1 and J usage is TRBJ2-5, with 9 bases fitting TRBD2. Germline CDR1 reads SGHRS; CDR2 reads YFSETQ. V shed 3 bases, J shed 5 bases, and the junction held 11 bases outside the gene matches. The CDR3 length is 16 residues. DNA of the CDR3: TGCGCCAGCAGCTACATAGGCGGGAGGGCCGAGGAGACCCAGTACTTC. It translates to CASSYIGGRAEETQYF.

This clone occurred a few times. The chain combines TRBV7-9 with TRBJ2-1; TRBD1 matches at 10 bases. Unmatched junction bases numbered 5, after V lost 5 bases and J lost 4 bases. The CDR3 runs 15 residues. Germline CDR1 is SEHNR and CDR2 is FQNEAQ (reference sequence). This CDR3 is CASSPDRGQYNEQFF. In DNA form, the CDR3 reads TGTGCCAGCAGCCCAGACAGGGGGCAATACAATGAGCAGTTCTTC.